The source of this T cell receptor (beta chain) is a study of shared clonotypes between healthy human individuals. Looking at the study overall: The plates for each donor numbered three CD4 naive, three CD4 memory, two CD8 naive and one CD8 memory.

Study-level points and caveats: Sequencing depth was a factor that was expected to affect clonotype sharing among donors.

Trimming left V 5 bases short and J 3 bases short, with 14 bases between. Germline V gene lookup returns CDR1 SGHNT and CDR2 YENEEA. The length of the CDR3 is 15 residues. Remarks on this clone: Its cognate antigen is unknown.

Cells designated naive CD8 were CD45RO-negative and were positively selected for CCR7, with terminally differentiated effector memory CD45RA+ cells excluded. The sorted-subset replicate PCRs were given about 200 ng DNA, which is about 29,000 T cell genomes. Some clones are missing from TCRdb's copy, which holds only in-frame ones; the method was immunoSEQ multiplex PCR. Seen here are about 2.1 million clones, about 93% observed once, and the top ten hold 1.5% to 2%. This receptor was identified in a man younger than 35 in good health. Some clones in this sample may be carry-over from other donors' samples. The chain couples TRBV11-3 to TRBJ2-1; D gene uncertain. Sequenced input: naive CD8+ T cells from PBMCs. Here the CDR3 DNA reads TGTGCCAGCAGCACGAACTCCCCTCGCTACAATGAGCAGTTCTTC. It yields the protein CASSTNSPRYNEQFF.